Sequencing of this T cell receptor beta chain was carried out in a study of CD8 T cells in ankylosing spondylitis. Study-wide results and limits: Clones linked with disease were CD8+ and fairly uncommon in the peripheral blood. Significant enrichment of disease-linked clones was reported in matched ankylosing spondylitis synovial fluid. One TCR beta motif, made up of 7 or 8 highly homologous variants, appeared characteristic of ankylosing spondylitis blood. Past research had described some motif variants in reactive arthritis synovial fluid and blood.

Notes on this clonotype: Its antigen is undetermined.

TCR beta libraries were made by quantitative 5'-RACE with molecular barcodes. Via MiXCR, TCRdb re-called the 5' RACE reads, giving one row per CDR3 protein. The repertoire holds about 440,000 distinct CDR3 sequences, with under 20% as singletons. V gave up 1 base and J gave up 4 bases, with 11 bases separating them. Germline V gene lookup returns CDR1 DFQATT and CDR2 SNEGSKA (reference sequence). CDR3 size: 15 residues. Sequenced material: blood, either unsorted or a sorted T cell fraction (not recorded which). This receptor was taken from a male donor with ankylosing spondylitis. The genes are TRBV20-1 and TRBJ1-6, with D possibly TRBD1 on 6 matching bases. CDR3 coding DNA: TGCAGTGCTAGAGGTACAGGGCAGTATAATTCACCCCTCCACTTT. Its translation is CSARGTGQYNSPLHF.